The next 28 T cell receptor beta chains were all read from a single sample in a study of cytomegalovirus exposure and HLA in healthy donors. The PCR had 60 Vbeta and 13 Jbeta primers. The method was immunoSEQ multiplex PCR; TCRdb's version includes in-frame clones alone and lacks a portion of them. The sample has under 200,000 clones, roughly four fifths seen once; the top ten hold around 8%. Input material: PBMCs. These receptor sequences come from a male donor in good health and CMV-seropositive.

The V and J genes are TRBV30 and TRBJ1-2, with 9 bases identical to TRBD1. Germline V CDR1 and CDR2: GTSNPN, SVGIG (reference sequence). The CDR3 has 15 residues. J was trimmed by 6 bases and V by 7 bases; bases with no gene match: 15. The CDR3 DNA reads TGTGCCTCCCACGCTGGGACAGGGATGGGCGATGGCTACACCTTC. As protein: CASHAGTGMGDGYTF.

The chain combines TRBV7-9 with TRBJ1-5; tentative D call: TRBD1 (5 bases). CDR1 SEHNR and CDR2 FQNEAQ come from the germline V gene (reference sequence). Trimming took off 8 bases at V and 5 bases at J, with 10 bases between the two ends. The CDR3 length is 12 residues. The CDR3 loop is CASGAEDQPQHF. In DNA, the CDR3 is TGTGCCAGCGGGGCAGAGGATCAGCCCCAGCATTTT. Supplemented by reference TRBV7-9 and TRBJ1-5, the full variable domain reads DTGVSQNPRHKITKRGQNVTFRCDPISEHNRLYWYRQTLGQGPEFLTYFQNEAQLEKSRLLSDRFSAERPKGSFSTLEIQRTEQGDSAMYLCASGAEDQPQHFGDGTRLSIL.

The chain carries TRBV6-5 and TRBJ2-1, with D maybe TRBD1 (5 bases). This CDR3 is built from 15 residues. V lost 0 bases, J lost 2 bases, and 8 bases lay in between. The germline gives CDR1 MNHEY, CDR2 SVGAGI. The DNA of the CDR3 is TGTGCCAGCAGTTACTCGGTAGGGGCCTACAATGAGCAGTTCTTC. Its translation: CASSYSVGAYNEQFF.

The chain is built from TRBV4-1 and TRBJ2-1; 10 positions agree with TRBD2. Germline V gives CDR1 MGHRA, CDR2 YSYEKL. The junction had 11 bases not matched to a gene; V was cut back by 2 bases and J by 10 bases. CDR3 size: 16 residues. This CDR3 is CASSQTPRTSGPEQFF. CDR3 nucleotides: TGCGCCAGCAGCCAAACCCCCCGGACTAGCGGCCCAGAGCAGTTCTTC.

This clone showed up just a few times. The chain combines TRBV6-5 with TRBJ2-1; D might be TRBD1 (5 bases). In germline, CDR1 is MNHEY, CDR2 SVGAGI. The CDR3 is 15 amino acids. Between the trimmed V and J ends, which lost 8 bases and 0 bases, there was a span of 14 bases. CDR3 coding DNA: TGTGCCAGCTCCCAGGACACCTTCTCCTACAATGAGCAGTTCTTC. Its translation: CASSQDTFSYNEQFF.

The genes are TRBV7-9 and TRBJ1-1; 9 nucleotides match TRBD1. Looked up from germline, CDR1 is SEHNR and CDR2 is FQNEAQ (reference sequence). J gave up 5 bases and V 6 bases, and 10 bases lay outside the gene matches. The CDR3 consists of 15 residues. CDR3 residues: CASSYMDRGETEAFF. The DNA of the CDR3 is TGTGCCAGCAGTTATATGGACAGGGGAGAAACTGAAGCTTTCTTT.

This clone was found once. J is TRBJ2-7 and V is TRBV27; TRBD1 might be the D (6 bases). The germline V and J ends were trimmed by 0 bases and 1 base, with 13 bases remaining between them. The V gene's germline CDR1 is MNHEY and CDR2 SMNVEV (reference sequence). This CDR3 contains 16 residues. CDR3 amino acids: CASSLSRGTISYEQYF. The DNA of the CDR3 is TGTGCCAGCAGTTTATCGAGGGGGACAATATCCTACGAGCAGTACTTC.

The chain employs TRBV5-6 and TRBJ1-3; no clear D gene. The CDR3 consists of 13 residues. The V gene lost 2 bases and the J gene lost 3 bases, with 6 bases spanning the gap. CDR1 is SGHDT and CDR2 is YYEEEE in the germline V gene. Written as DNA, the CDR3 is TGTGCCAGCAGCTTCGGGGATGGAAACACCATATATTTT. Its protein is CASSFGDGNTIYF.

The rearrangement uses TRBV11-2 and TRBJ2-5, with 8 bases fitting TRBD2. Germline V gives CDR1 SGHAT, CDR2 FQNNGV. V was clipped by 5 bases and J by 1 base; unmatched bases: 6. The CDR3 consists of 15 residues. CDR3 sequence reads: CASSVTGTSQETQYF. The CDR3 nucleotides are TGTGCCAGCAGCGTTACCGGGACTAGCCAAGAGACCCAGTACTTC.

The chain uses TRBV11-2 and TRBJ2-5; D is possibly TRBD2 (6 bases). TRBJ2-7 explains the end of the DNA better; the J call may be wrong. Germline CDR1 is SGHAT and CDR2 is FQNNGV. The length of the CDR3 is 15 residues. The CDR3 is CASSLGGTGTYEQYF. The CDR3 coding sequence is TGTGCCAGCAGCTTAGGCGGGACGGGAACCTACGAGCAGTACTTC.

This clone was recorded only once. The chain uses TRBV18 and TRBJ1-5; 7 nucleotides match TRBD1. Germline V gene sequence: CDR1 KGHSH, CDR2 LQKENI. V was pared by 4 bases and J by 7 bases, with 4 bases of the junction left unmatched. The CDR3 extends over 13 amino acids. Here the CDR3 DNA reads TGTGCCAGCTCACAGGGGGCGCAGCAGCCCCAGCATTTT. Translation gives CASSQGAQQPQHF.

V gene TRBV5-1 combines with J gene TRBJ1-4; D may be TRBD1 (6 bases). Germline values: CDR1 SGHRS, CDR2 YFSETQ. The CDR3 covers 15 residues. V gave up 0 bases and J gave up 4 bases, with 10 bases separating them. CDR3 protein: CASSLVGADNEKLFF. The CDR3 nucleotides are TGCGCCAGCAGCTTGGTGGGGGCGGATAATGAAAAACTGTTTTTT.

V usage is TRBV5-1 and J usage is TRBJ1-4, with 10 nucleotides matching TRBD1. Trimming at V came to 7 bases and at J to 6 bases, leaving 6 bases not matched to a gene. The CDR3 is 14 residues long. Germline V gives CDR1 SGHRS, CDR2 YFSETQ. DNA for the CDR3: TGCGCCAGCGGGACAGGGGCTGGGGATGAAAAACTGTTTTTT. Protein product: CASGTGAGDEKLFF.

This clone was seen a few times. This chain connects TRBV5-8 to TRBJ1-2; 10 nucleotides align to TRBD1. V lost 2 bases to trimming and J lost 2 bases; unmatched junction nucleotides: 6. Germline CDR1 is SGHTS and CDR2 is YDEGEE. CDR3 size: 16 residues. The CDR3 nucleotides are TGTGCCAGCAGCTTTCCGGGACAGGGGCGCAACTATGGCTACACCTTC. This translates into CASSFPGQGRNYGYTF.

The CDR3 bases are TGCGCCAGCAGTCAATCGTGGGACAGCCCTAGCACAGATACGCAGTATTTT. Encoded protein: CASSQSWDSPSTDTQYF. The rearrangement joins TRBV23-1 to TRBJ2-3; 7 bases are shared with TRBD1. Being an ORF, TRBV23-1 has a function that is uncertain. The CDR3 runs 17 residues. Germline trimming cut 0 bases from V and 0 bases from J; bases unmatched to any gene: 6.

This clone was seen only a few times. V gene TRBV6-6 combines with J gene TRBJ2-7, with D possibly matching TRBD1 (6 bases). Germline V gives CDR1 MNHNY, CDR2 SVGAGI (reference sequence). There are 12 residues in the CDR3. The germline V and J ends were trimmed by 10 bases and 4 bases, with 14 bases remaining between them. CDR3 sequence: CATWTELYEQYF. The DNA for the CDR3 is TGTGCCACTTGGACAGAATTATACGAGCAGTACTTC.

The V gene is TRBV29-1, the J gene TRBJ2-1, with D perhaps matching TRBD2 (6 bases). The V and J ends lost 7 bases and 0 bases respectively, with 16 bases between them. The germline CDR1 and CDR2 sequences are SQVTM and ANQGSEA. The CDR3 has 15 residues. As DNA, the CDR3 is TGCAGCGCAAAAAGTCGGGGGAGCTCCTACAATGAGCAGTTCTTC. Encoded protein: CSAKSRGSSYNEQFF.

This chain uses TRBV30 with TRBJ2-5, with a possible D match to TRBD2 (6 bases). Judging by the DNA end, TRBJ2-7 fits better; the J call may be wrong. This CDR3 has 16 amino acids. Germline CDR1 reads GTSNPN; CDR2 reads SVGIG (reference sequence). The CDR3 DNA reads TGTGCCTGGAGTCCCCCAGGGAGGAAGAGCTCCTACGAGCAGTACTTC. This gives the protein CAWSPPGRKSSYEQYF.

The V gene is TRBV30, the J gene TRBJ1-5; 7 positions agree with TRBD1. Germline CDR1 is GTSNPN and CDR2 is SVGIG (reference sequence). The CDR3 is 15 residues long. Losses at the gene ends were 1 base for V and 0 bases for J; bases not matched to a gene: 3. The CDR3 spells CAWSEGDSSNQPQHF. The DNA of the CDR3 is TGTGCCTGGAGTGAGGGGGACAGTAGCAATCAGCCCCAGCATTTT.

Note on this clone: Compared with germline, one end of the junction differs, possibly owing to a read error. The chain joins TRBV9 to TRBJ2-3; 8 bases are a match to TRBD1. The CDR3 extends over 13 amino acids. CDR1 SGDLS and CDR2 YYNGEE come from the germline V gene. This CDR3 is CASSVVGTGTQYF. As DNA, the CDR3 is TGTGCCAGCAGCGTAGTGGGGACAGGTACGCAGTATTTT.

V and J are TRBV28 and TRBJ1-1, with TRBD1 as a possible D gene (6 bases). Germline CDR1 reads MDHEN; CDR2 reads SYDVKM. The CDR3 totals 16 residues. Trimming pared 8 bases from V and 2 bases from J, leaving 21 bases between. The CDR3 bases are TGTGCCAGCTACCAGTGGGGTGGCGGGGGCAACACTGAAGCTTTCTTT. This encodes CASYQWGGGGNTEAFF.

CDR3 protein: CASRNGGAEKLFF. The CDR3 DNA reads TGTGCCAGCAGAAACGGGGGGGCTGAAAAACTGTTTTTT. This chain uses TRBV7-2 with TRBJ1-4; a possible D gene is TRBD1 (6 bases). The CDR3 sequence is 13 residues long. Trimming cost V 6 bases and J 7 bases, with 12 bases left between them. Germline values: CDR1 SGHTA, CDR2 FQGNSA.

The chain links TRBV4-1 to TRBJ1-1; D is unclear. Deletions cut 1 base from V and 11 bases from J, with 14 bases between. Germline V CDR1 and CDR2: MGHRA, YSYEKL. This CDR3 has 13 residues. The CDR3 nucleotides read TGCGCCAGCAGCCAAGCCCCATTGAGCGTCGCTTTCTTT. Translating it yields CASSQAPLSVAFF.

The chain combines TRBV28 with TRBJ2-3; D possibly corresponds to TRBD1 (6 bases). This CDR3 region has 14 residues. V lost 6 bases, J lost 6 bases, and 16 bases lay in between. The germline gives CDR1 MDHEN, CDR2 SYDVKM. The chain's CDR3 is CASSPHDRSDTQYF. CDR3 bases: TGTGCCAGCAGCCCCCACGACAGGTCCGATACGCAGTATTTT.

The CDR3 sequence is CASSRRGGNQPQHF. In DNA form, the CDR3 reads TGTGCCAGCAGCCGGAGAGGAGGAAATCAGCCCCAGCATTTT. J is TRBJ1-5 and V is TRBV6-5; D is undetermined. V was clipped by 6 bases and J by 4 bases, with 13 bases between them. In germline, CDR1 is MNHEY, CDR2 SVGAGI. The CDR3 loop spans 14 amino acids.

This clone was recorded once. The chain has TRBV27 and TRBJ1-1; D unclear. The CDR3 runs to 15 residues. With 1 base removed from V and 0 bases from J, the gap between germline ends came to 9 bases. Germline V lookup: CDR1 MNHEY, CDR2 SMNVEV (reference sequence). The DNA for the CDR3 is TGTGCCAGCAGTTTATTGACTAACATGAACACTGAAGCTTTCTTT. It specifies CASSLLTNMNTEAFF.

This sequence joins TRBV19 and TRBJ1-2; maybe TRBD1 (5 bases). The CDR3 is made up of 15 amino acids. Trimming took 7 bases from V and 2 from J, leaving 17 bases between them. CDR1 LNHDA and CDR2 SQIVND come from the germline V gene (reference sequence). The CDR3 loop reads CASMDPRGGNYGYTF. CDR3 nucleotides: TGTGCCAGTATGGACCCGAGGGGAGGAAACTATGGCTACACCTTC.

This clone has only a few counts. The chain employs TRBV28 and TRBJ2-7; 10 nucleotides match TRBD2. Per the germline V gene, CDR1 is MDHEN and CDR2 is SYDVKM. Trimming took 7 bases from V and 7 from J; bases not matched to a gene: 10. The CDR3 extends over 14 amino acids. The CDR3 sequence is CASIGLAGAEEQYF. The CDR3 DNA is TGTGCCAGCATTGGGCTAGCGGGAGCGGAAGAGCAGTACTTC.